The 12 T cell receptor beta chains in this list originate from one sample, sequenced in a study of T cell responses to AZD1222 COVID-19 vaccine. Using immunoSEQ multiplex PCR, the repertoire was profiled, and TCRdb retains in-frame clones only, with some absent. The sample includes around 200,000 clones, roughly 94% of them seen just once. The sample consisted of peripheral blood, taken 28 days after the second AZD1222 dose. Receptor source: an adult who received the AZD1222 COVID-19 vaccine.

The chain has TRBV5-4 and TRBJ2-1, with a weak D call TRBD2 (6 bases). The V gene's germline CDR1 is SGHNT and CDR2 YYREEE (reference sequence). The CDR3 sequence is 13 residues long. Trimming took off 4 bases at V and 5 bases at J, with 10 bases between the two ends. In nucleotides, the CDR3 is TGTGCCAGCAGCCTTAGCGGAAACAATGAGCAGTTCTTC. Amino acid sequence: CASSLSGNNEQFF.

In its sample, this clone was seen once. V usage is TRBV19 and J usage is TRBJ1-5; unclear D gene. Germline loops: CDR1 LNHDA, CDR2 SQIVND (reference sequence). Trimming cost V 1 base and J 7 bases, with 5 bases left between them. The CDR3 totals 12 residues. The CDR3 is CASSIGWQPQHF. The CDR3 DNA sequence: TGTGCCAGTAGTATAGGTTGGCAGCCCCAGCATTTT.

The chain links TRBV7-6 to TRBJ2-7; 8 nucleotides match TRBD2. This CDR3 has 13 amino acids. After removal of 4 bases from V and 2 bases from J, the junction contained 1 base not matched to a gene. The V gene's germline CDR1 is SGHVS and CDR2 FNYEAQ. CDR3 DNA: TGTGCCAGCAGCTCGGGACTAGCCTACGAGCAGTACTTC. Encoded protein: CASSSGLAYEQYF.

V is TRBV9 and J is TRBJ1-3, with D unclear. Trimming shortened V by 1 base and J by 0 bases, and 14 bases separated the two germline ends. Per the germline V gene, CDR1 is SGDLS and CDR2 is YYNGEE. This CDR3 comprises 17 residues. The CDR3 DNA is TGTGCCAGCAGCGTATCTAATAGGGTCACCTCTGGAAACACCATATATTTT. This translates into CASSVSNRVTSGNTIYF.

This chain uses TRBV3-1 (or the pseudogene TRBV3-2) with TRBJ2-6; no firm D call. The V end lost 1 base, the J end lost 0 bases, and 7 bases lay between the germline ends. Germline lookup yields CDR1 LGHDT and CDR2 YNNKEL (reference sequence). The CDR3 is 16 amino acids. The CDR3: CASSQGLASGANVLTF. CDR3 in DNA: TGTGCCAGCAGCCAAGGGTTAGCCTCTGGGGCCAACGTCCTGACTTTC.

The V call is TRBV9, the J call TRBJ2-2; 9 bases match TRBD1. CDR3 length equals 14 residues. The germline CDR1 and CDR2 sequences are SGDLS and YYNGEE. V gave up 2 bases and J gave up 7 bases; unmatched junction bases: 3. CDR3 coding DNA: TGTGCCAGCAGCGTCGGACAGGGGAGCGGGGAGCTGTTTTTT. Protein: CASSVGQGSGELFF. Based on the CDR3 plus reference TRBV9 and TRBJ2-2, the full variable domain is DSGVTQTPKHLITATGQRVTLRCSPRSGDLSVYWYQQSLDQGLQFLIQYYNGEERAKGNILERFSAQQFPDLHSELNLSSLELGDSALYFCASSVGQGSGELFFGEGSRLTVL.

The J gene is TRBJ1-4, the V gene TRBV4-1; 7 nucleotides agree with TRBD1. The length of the CDR3 is 17 residues. Germline V CDR1 and CDR2: MGHRA, YSYEKL. V trimming: 3 bases; J trimming: 5 bases; junction bases outside the gene matches: 12. The CDR3 spells CASSHTIGQAKNEKLFF. The CDR3 DNA reads TGCGCCAGCAGCCACACCATAGGACAGGCGAAGAATGAAAAACTGTTTTTT.

The V gene is TRBV20-1, the J gene TRBJ2-1; unclear D gene. V was pared by 4 bases and J by 11 bases, with 12 bases between. This CDR3 contains 11 residues. Germline CDR1 DFQATT, CDR2 SNEGSKA (reference sequence). The CDR3 is CSANGPIQQFF. DNA for the CDR3: TGCAGTGCTAACGGCCCTATTCAGCAGTTCTTC.

The chain combines TRBV7-3 with TRBJ2-2; D is possibly TRBD1 (6 bases). Germline V gene data show CDR1 as SGHTA and CDR2 as FQGTGA. Trimming took 5 bases from V and 4 from J, leaving 17 bases between them. The CDR3 runs to 16 residues. CDR3 DNA: TGTGCCAGCAGCGGAACAGGGTGGGGGAGCACCGGGGAGCTGTTTTTT. Translated: CASSGTGWGSTGELFF.

The chain links TRBV18 to TRBJ2-7; no clear D. The germline V gene encodes CDR1 KGHSH and CDR2 LQKENI. Trimming left V 0 bases short and J 2 bases short, with 14 bases between. The CDR3 has 16 amino acids. The CDR3 here is CASSPPLTATAYEQYF. CDR3 in DNA: TGTGCCAGCTCACCACCGTTGACTGCCACTGCCTACGAGCAGTACTTC. Combining the CDR3 with reference TRBV18 and TRBJ2-7 gives the whole variable domain NAGVMQNPRHLVRRRGQEARLRCSPMKGHSHVYWYRQLPEEGLKFMVYLQKENIIDESGMPKERFSAEFPKEGPSILRIQQVVRGDSAAYFCASSPPLTATAYEQYFGPGTRLTVT.

The chain links TRBV19 to TRBJ1-2; D perhaps matches TRBD1 (5 bases). The CDR3 runs to 17 residues. Germline V gene lookup returns CDR1 LNHDA and CDR2 SQIVND (reference sequence). The ends were cut back, 1 base at V and 4 bases at J, with 19 bases in the middle. The chain's CDR3 is CASSIVVWGSSSYGYTF. The CDR3 DNA sequence: TGTGCCAGTAGTATAGTTGTATGGGGGAGTTCTAGCTATGGCTACACCTTC.

This clone appeared a single time. The chain carries TRBV15 and TRBJ2-1; TRBD2 aligns across 12 bases. J was trimmed by 5 bases and V by 2 bases; bases with no gene match: 1. From germline, CDR1 is LNHNV and CDR2 YYDKDF (reference sequence). The CDR3 consists of 15 residues. The CDR3 region has the DNA TGTGCCACCAGCAGACGGACTAGCGGGGACAATGAGCAGTTCTTC. Protein: CATSRRTSGDNEQFF. Looking up the rest from reference TRBV15 and TRBJ2-1 gives the full variable domain: DAMVIQNPRYQVTQFGKPVTLSCSQTLNHNVMYWYQQKSSQAPKLLFHYYDKDFNNEADTPDNFQSRRPNTSFCFLDIRSPGLGDTAMYLCATSRRTSGDNEQFFGPGTRLTVL.